The subject of this entry is one T cell receptor (beta chain). Its cognate antigen is unknown. This sequence may be a read error, since a much larger clone differs from it by one base. The source of the sample is a study of Graves' ophthalmopathy and Graves' hyperthyroidism. In the study overall: The authors collected peripheral blood at initial diagnosis, before any treatment.

Whole-study results and caveats: Most expanded clonotypes from thyroid (those above 0.001 frequency) were also found in blood.

Diagnosis relied on clinical symptoms, serum thyroxine, TRAb, thyroid ultrasound and orbital computed tomography. RNA served as the template for amplifying TCR beta CDR3 regions. The workflow started with a first-round RT-PCR run with HTBI primers and then moved on to a second-round multiplex PCR. TCRdb passed the multiplex PCR reads through MiXCR, listing each CDR3 protein once. The table lists hundreds of thousands of distinct CDR3 sequences, roughly 41% of them singletons. From germline, CDR1 is DFQATT and CDR2 SNEGSKA (reference sequence). The CDR3 sequence is 11 residues long. The V and J ends lost 0 bases and 2 bases respectively, with 2 bases between them.

The receptor comes from an adult man with Graves' ophthalmopathy. The V call is TRBV20-1, the J call TRBJ2-7; D is unclear. Input material: peripheral blood. The CDR3 reads CSARETYEQYF. As DNA, the CDR3 is TGCAGTGCTAGAGAGACCTACGAGCAGTACTTC.